The 2 T cell receptor beta chains below all came from one sample that was sequenced in a study of blood T cells in healthy people across ages (dated by TCRdb to between 2015 and 2017). Libraries were built with 5' RACE. TCRdb names Illumina HiSeq 2500 as the instrument used. A second about 7 to 12 cycle PCR used a sample-barcoded 5' primer and a J-beta primer mix. TCRdb reanalyzed the raw reads on its own, using fastp at Q25 for trimming and MiXCR for clone calling, and kept in-frame beta chains. Records with the same CDR3 protein are collapsed into one entry carrying the most frequent genes and DNA. The sample data list 800,000 to 900,000 distinct CDR3 sequences, and 62% of these were observed just once. The ten top clones hold roughly 25% of the sample. Sequencing was done on a sample of blood. Receptors were obtained from a man aged 30 to 45 in good health.

The table lists this clonotype with a few counts. The chain recombines TRBV12-3 or TRBV12-4 with TRBJ2-7, with 9 bases fitting TRBD1. V lost 5 bases to trimming and J lost 3 bases; unmatched junction nucleotides: 5. The CDR3 consists of 14 residues. The CDR3 reads CASSQGQGGYEQYF. CDR3 DNA sequence: TGTGCCAGCAGTCAGGGACAGGGCGGCTACGAGCAGTACTTC.

The V call is TRBV15, the J call TRBJ2-7, with D uncertain. The J call could be wrong; TRBJ2-5 is a better fit for the DNA end. Germline V CDR1 and CDR2: LNHNV, YYDKDF (reference sequence). The CDR3 sequence is 15 residues long. DNA for the CDR3: TGTGCCACCAGCAGAGTGAGGCTAGTGGAGGAGACCCAGTACTTC. Residues: CATSRVRLVEETQYF.